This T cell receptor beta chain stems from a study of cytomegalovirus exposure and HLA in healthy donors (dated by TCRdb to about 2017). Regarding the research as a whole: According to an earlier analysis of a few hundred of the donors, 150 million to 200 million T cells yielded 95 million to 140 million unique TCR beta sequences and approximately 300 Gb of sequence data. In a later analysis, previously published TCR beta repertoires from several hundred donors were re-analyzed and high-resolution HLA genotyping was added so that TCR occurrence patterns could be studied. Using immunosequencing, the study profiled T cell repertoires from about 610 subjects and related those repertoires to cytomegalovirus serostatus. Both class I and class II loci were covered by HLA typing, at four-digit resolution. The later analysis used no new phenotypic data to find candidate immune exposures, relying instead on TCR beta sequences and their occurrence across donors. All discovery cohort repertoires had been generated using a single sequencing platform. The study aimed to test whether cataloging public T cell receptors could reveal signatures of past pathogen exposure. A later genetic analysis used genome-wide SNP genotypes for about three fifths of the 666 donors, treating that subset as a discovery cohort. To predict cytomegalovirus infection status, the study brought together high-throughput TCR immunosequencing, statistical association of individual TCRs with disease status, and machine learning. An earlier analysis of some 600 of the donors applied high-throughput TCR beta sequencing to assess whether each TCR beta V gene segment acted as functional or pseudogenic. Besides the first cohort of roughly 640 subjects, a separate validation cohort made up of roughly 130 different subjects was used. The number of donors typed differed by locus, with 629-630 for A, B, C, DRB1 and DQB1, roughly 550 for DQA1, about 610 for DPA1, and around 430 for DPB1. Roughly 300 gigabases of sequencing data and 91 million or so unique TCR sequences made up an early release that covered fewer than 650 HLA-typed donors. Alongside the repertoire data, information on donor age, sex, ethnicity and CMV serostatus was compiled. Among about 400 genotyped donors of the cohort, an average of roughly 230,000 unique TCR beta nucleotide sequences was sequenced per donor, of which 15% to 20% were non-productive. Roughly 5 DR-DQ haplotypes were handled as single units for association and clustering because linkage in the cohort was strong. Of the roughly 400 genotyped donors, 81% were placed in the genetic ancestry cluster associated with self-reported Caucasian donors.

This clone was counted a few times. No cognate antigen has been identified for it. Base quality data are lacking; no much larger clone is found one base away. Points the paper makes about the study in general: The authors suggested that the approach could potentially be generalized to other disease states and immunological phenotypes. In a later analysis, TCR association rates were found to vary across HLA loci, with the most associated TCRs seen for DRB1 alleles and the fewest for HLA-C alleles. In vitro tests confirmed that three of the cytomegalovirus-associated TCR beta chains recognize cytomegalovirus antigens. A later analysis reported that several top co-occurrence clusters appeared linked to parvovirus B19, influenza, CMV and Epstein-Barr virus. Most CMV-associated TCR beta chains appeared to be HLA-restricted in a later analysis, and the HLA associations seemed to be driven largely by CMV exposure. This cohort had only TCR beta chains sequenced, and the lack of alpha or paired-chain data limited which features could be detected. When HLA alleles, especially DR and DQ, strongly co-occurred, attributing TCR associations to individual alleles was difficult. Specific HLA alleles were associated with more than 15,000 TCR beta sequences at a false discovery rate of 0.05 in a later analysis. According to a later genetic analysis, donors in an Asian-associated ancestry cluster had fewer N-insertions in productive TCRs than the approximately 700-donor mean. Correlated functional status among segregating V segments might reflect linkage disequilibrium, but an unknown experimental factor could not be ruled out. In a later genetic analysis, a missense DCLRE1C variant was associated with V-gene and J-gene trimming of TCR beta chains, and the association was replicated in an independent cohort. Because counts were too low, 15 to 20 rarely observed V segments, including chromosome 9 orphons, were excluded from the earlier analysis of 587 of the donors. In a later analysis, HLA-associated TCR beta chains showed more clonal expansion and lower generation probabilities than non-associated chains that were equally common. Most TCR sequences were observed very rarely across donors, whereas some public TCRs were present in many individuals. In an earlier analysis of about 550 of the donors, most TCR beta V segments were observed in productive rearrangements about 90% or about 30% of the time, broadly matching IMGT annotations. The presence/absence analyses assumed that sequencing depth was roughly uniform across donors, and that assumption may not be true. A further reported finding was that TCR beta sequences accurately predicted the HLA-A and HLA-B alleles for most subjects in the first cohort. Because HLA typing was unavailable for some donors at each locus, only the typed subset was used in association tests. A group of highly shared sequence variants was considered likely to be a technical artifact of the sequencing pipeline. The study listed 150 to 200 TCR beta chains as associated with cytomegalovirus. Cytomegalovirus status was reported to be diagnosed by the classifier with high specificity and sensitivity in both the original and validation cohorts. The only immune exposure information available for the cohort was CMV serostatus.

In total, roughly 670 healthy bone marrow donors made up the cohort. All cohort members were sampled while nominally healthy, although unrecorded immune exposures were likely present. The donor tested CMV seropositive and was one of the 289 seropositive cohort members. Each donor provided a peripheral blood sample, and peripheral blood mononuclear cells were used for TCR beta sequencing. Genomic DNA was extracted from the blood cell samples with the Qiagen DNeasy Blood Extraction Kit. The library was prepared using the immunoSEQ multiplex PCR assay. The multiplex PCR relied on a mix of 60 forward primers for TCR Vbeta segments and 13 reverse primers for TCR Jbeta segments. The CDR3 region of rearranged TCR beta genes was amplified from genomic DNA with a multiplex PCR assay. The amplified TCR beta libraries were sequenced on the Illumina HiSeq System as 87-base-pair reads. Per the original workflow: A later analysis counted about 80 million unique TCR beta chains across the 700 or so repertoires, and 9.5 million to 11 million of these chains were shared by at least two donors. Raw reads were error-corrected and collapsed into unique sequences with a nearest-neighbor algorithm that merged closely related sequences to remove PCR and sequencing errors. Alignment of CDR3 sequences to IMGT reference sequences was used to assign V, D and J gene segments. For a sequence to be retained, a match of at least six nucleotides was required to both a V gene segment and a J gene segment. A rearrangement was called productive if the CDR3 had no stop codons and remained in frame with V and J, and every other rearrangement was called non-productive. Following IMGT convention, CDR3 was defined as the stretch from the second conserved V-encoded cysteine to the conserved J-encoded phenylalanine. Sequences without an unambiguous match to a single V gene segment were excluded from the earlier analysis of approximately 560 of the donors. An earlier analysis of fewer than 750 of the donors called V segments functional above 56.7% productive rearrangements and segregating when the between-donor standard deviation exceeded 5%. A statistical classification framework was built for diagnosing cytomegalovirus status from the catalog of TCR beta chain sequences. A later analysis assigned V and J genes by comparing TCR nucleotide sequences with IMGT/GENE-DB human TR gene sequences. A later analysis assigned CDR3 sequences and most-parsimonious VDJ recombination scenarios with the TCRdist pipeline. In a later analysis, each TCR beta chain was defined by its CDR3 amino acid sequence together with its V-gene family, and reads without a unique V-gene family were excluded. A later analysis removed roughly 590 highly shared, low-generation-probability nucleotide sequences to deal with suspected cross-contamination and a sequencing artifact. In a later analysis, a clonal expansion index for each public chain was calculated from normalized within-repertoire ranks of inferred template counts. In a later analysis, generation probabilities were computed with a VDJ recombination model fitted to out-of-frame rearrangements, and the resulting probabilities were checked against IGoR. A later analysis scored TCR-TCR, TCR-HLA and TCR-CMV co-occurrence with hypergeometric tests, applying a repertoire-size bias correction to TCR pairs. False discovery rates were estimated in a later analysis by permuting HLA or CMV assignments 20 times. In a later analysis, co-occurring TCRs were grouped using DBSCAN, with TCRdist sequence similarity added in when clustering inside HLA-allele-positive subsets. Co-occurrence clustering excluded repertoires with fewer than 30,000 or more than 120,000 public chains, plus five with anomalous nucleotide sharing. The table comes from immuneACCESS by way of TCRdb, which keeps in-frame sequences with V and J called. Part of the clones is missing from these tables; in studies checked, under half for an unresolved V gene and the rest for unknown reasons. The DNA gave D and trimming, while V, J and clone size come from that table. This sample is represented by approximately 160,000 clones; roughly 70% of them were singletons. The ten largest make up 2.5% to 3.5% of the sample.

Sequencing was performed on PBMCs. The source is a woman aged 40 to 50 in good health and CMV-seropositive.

The DNA sequence follows: TGTGCCAGCAGTAGACAGGATCTCGAAGCTTTCTTT. This yields the protein CASSRQDLEAFF. The sequence links TRBV6-1 to TRBJ1-1; a tentative D match to TRBD1 spans 6 bases. The CDR3 numbers 12 residues from cysteine through phenylalanine. CDR3 DNA is the only sequence kept; it has 36 bases, read in frame from the first base. CDR1 is given as MNHNS and CDR2 as SASEGT, both from the germline V gene. Trimming removed 5 bases from V and 8 bases from J, leaving 12 bases between the germline ends.